These 20 T cell receptor beta chains share one sample of origin, sequenced in a study of blood T cell repertoires in COVID-19. Some clones are missing from TCRdb's copy, which holds only in-frame ones; the method was immunoSEQ multiplex PCR. Among fewer than 350,000 clones listed, less than 90% were seen once. The sequenced sample was peripheral blood. Every receptor here comes from a woman in her twenties or thirties with COVID-19, enrolled during active disease.

V usage is TRBV28 and J usage is TRBJ1-1, with TRBD1 as a possible D gene (5 bases). This CDR3 has 14 residues. The V end was cut by 8 bases, the J end by 4 bases, with 17 bases between. Germline CDR1 and CDR2: MDHEN and SYDVKM. The CDR3, as DNA: TGTGCCAGCGAGTGGGGGGGTCGGAGCACTGAAGCTTTCTTT. It yields the protein CASEWGGRSTEAFF.

The chain employs TRBV7-6 and TRBJ2-7, with TRBD1 matching over 10 bases. V dropped 5 bases and J dropped 9; count of bases not matched to a gene: 10. The CDR3 length is 14 residues. Germline-derived CDR1 and CDR2 are SGHVS and FNYEAQ. The CDR3 DNA follows: TGTGCCAGCAGCCCCGGGACAGGGGCCCGCCGGCAGTACTTC. Residues: CASSPGTGARRQYF.

Only a few counts were recorded for this clone. V and J are TRBV7-9 and TRBJ2-3; no clear D. The CDR3 is 12 amino acids. Deletions cut 3 bases from V and 2 bases from J, with 3 bases between. Germline V gene sequence: CDR1 SEHNR, CDR2 FQNEAQ (reference sequence). The CDR3 region has the DNA TGTGCCAGCAGCTTCCTCACAGATACGCAGTATTTT. Residues: CASSFLTDTQYF.

This chain links TRBV10-3 with TRBJ2-1; no clear D gene. Germline values: CDR1 ENHRY, CDR2 SYGVKD. The CDR3 is 12 residues long. V was clipped by 3 bases and J by 10 bases, with 10 bases between them. CDR3 nucleotides: TGTGCCATCAGTGATTCGTACTCAGAGCAGTTCTTC. This translates into CAISDSYSEQFF.

The V gene is TRBV6-5, the J gene TRBJ2-3; TRBD2 aligns across 7 bases. The CDR3 length is 15 residues. Germline CDR1 and CDR2: MNHEY and SVGAGI. The V and J ends lost 7 bases and 5 bases, in that order; junction bases with no gene match: 12. This CDR3 is CASTTAGVGGDTQYF. CDR3 nucleotides: TGTGCCAGCACCACGGCGGGGGTCGGGGGAGATACGCAGTATTTT.

The rearrangement uses TRBV15 and TRBJ2-3; 9 nucleotides align to TRBD2. The CDR3 has 16 residues. J was trimmed by 5 bases and V by 0 bases; bases with no gene match: 6. Germline V lookup: CDR1 LNHNV, CDR2 YYDKDF (reference sequence). The CDR3 loop is CATSRDVAGVIDTQYF. CDR3 DNA: TGTGCCACCAGCAGAGATGTAGCGGGGGTGATAGATACGCAGTATTTT. Filled out from reference TRBV15 and TRBJ2-3, the complete variable domain reads DAMVIQNPRYQVTQFGKPVTLSCSQTLNHNVMYWYQQKSSQAPKLLFHYYDKDFNNEADTPDNFQSRRPNTSFCFLDIRSPGLGDTAMYLCATSRDVAGVIDTQYFGPGTRLTVL.

CDR3 DNA sequence: TGTGCCAGCTCACCACTAGCGGGGGGGCAAGAGACCCAGTACTTC. This sequence encodes CASSPLAGGQETQYF. This chain connects TRBV18 to TRBJ2-5, with TRBD2 matching 11 bases. The germline CDR1 and CDR2 sequences are KGHSH and LQKENI. This CDR3 region has 15 residues. V lost 1 base, J lost 2 bases, and 0 bases stayed unmatched.

This CDR3 is CASSQTTGPSGYTF. DNA for the CDR3: TGCGCCAGCAGCCAAACGACAGGACCCTCCGGCTACACCTTC. The chain recombines TRBV4-1 with TRBJ1-2; TRBD1 might be the D (6 bases). Trimming left V 2 bases short and J 8 bases short, with 15 bases between. CDR1 is MGHRA and CDR2 is YSYEKL in the germline V gene. This CDR3 comprises 14 residues.

This chain connects TRBV2 to TRBJ1-3; the D is unclear. This CDR3 has 14 amino acids. Looked up from germline, CDR1 is SNHLY and CDR2 is FYNNEI. Trimming left V 6 bases short and J 4 bases short, with 13 bases between. The CDR3 loop is CASSGTGAGNTIYF. For the CDR3, the DNA is TGTGCCAGCAGCGGAACGGGTGCGGGAAACACCATATATTTT.

V gene TRBV9 combines with J gene TRBJ1-1; D is possibly TRBD1 (5 bases). The germline CDR1 and CDR2 sequences are SGDLS and YYNGEE. The V end lost 1 base, the J end lost 0 bases, and 7 bases lay between the germline ends. The CDR3 extends over 14 amino acids. The CDR3 loop is CASSVSTVNTEAFF. DNA for the CDR3: TGTGCCAGCAGCGTATCGACAGTGAACACTGAAGCTTTCTTT.

The V call is TRBV19, the J call TRBJ1-4, with D possibly TRBD1 on 6 matching bases. The CDR3 spans 16 residues. The germline gives CDR1 LNHDA, CDR2 SQIVND (reference sequence). The germline V and J ends were trimmed by 4 bases and 3 bases, with 15 bases remaining between them. The CDR3 nucleotides read TGTGCCAGTAGTACCCACGGACAGCCGGCTAATGAAAAACTGTTTTTT. As protein: CASSTHGQPANEKLFF.

In its sample, this clone was seen once. The chain couples TRBV7-4 to TRBJ1-2, with 8 bases identical to TRBD1. Per germline, CDR1 SGHVT and CDR2 SQSDAQ. The CDR3 loop spans 17 amino acids. The trim removed 2 bases at V and 1 base at J, leaving 9 bases unmatched. This chain's CDR3 is CASSLLRQGWGNYGYTF. CDR3 nucleotide sequence: TGTGCCAGCAGCTTACTTCGACAGGGGTGGGGTAACTATGGCTACACCTTC.

This chain uses TRBV6-5 with TRBJ2-7; TRBD1 aligns across 11 bases. The CDR3 contains 15 residues. The germline gives CDR1 MNHEY, CDR2 SVGAGI. Unmatched junction bases numbered 6, after V lost 4 bases and J lost 4 bases. CDR3 amino acids: CASSFGQGAGYEQYF. CDR3 nucleotide sequence: TGTGCCAGCAGTTTTGGACAGGGGGCGGGATACGAGCAGTACTTC.

This sequence joins TRBV7-2 and TRBJ1-1, with D possibly being TRBD1 (6 bases). There are 15 residues in the CDR3. The germline CDR1 and CDR2 sequences are SGHTA and FQGNSA. Trimming stripped 3 bases from V and 0 bases from J, with 11 bases between. CDR3: CASSLQGTMNTEAFF. Here the CDR3 DNA reads TGTGCCAGCAGCTTGCAGGGGACCATGAACACTGAAGCTTTCTTT. The variable domain in full, with the rest retrieved from reference TRBV7-2 and TRBJ1-1, is GAGVSQSPSNKVTEKGKDVELRCDPISGHTALYWYRQSLGQGLEFLIYFQGNSAPDKSGLPSDRFSAERTGGSVSTLTIQRTQQEDSAVYLCASSLQGTMNTEAFFGQGTRLTVV.

V usage is TRBV2 and J usage is TRBJ2-3; D unresolved. The germline gives CDR1 SNHLY, CDR2 FYNNEI. Trimming removed 3 bases from V and 11 bases from J, with 3 bases in between. The CDR3 consists of 9 residues. The CDR3 loop is CASSDKQYF. The CDR3 region has the DNA TGTGCCAGCAGTGACAAGCAGTATTTT.

The chain couples TRBV6-5 to TRBJ1-2, with 7 nucleotides matching TRBD1. The CDR3 runs 15 residues. CDR1 is MNHEY and CDR2 is SVGAGI in the germline V gene. V lost 6 bases to trimming and J lost 4 bases; unmatched junction nucleotides: 11. DNA of the CDR3: TGTGCCAGCAGACCTGGACAGGCTTCATCCTATGGCTACACCTTC. Encoded protein: CASRPGQASSYGYTF.

V and J are TRBV24-1 and TRBJ2-5; tentatively, D is TRBD1 (7 bases). This CDR3 region has 15 residues. Trimming removed 9 bases from V and 3 bases from J, with 19 bases in between. Germline V lookup: CDR1 KGHDR, CDR2 SFDVKD. CDR3 sequence: CATSDGAGGKETQYF. CDR3 in DNA: TGTGCCACCTCTGACGGCGCAGGGGGGAAAGAGACCCAGTACTTC.

This chain uses TRBV5-6 with TRBJ2-3; a weak D match, TRBD2 (6 bases). The CDR3 totals 13 residues. Trimming pared 3 bases from V and 6 bases from J, leaving 11 bases between. Looked up from germline, CDR1 is SGHDT and CDR2 is YYEEEE. The CDR3 here is CASSWGLRDTQYF. In DNA form, the CDR3 reads TGTGCCAGCAGCTGGGGACTTAGGGATACGCAGTATTTT. Combining the CDR3 with reference TRBV5-6 and TRBJ2-3 gives the whole variable domain DAGVTQSPTHLIKTRGQQVTLRCSPKSGHDTVSWYQQALGQGPQFIFQYYEEEERQRGNFPDRFSGHQFPNYSSELNVNALLLGDSALYLCASSWGLRDTQYFGPGTRLTVL.

This clone was seen just once. The rearrangement uses TRBV7-5 and TRBJ1-4. TRBV7-5 is a recognized pseudogene. This CDR3 region has 16 residues. The CDR3 DNA sequence: TGTGTCAGAAGCTGCAAGAGGGGAGGCACTAATGAAAAACTGTTTTTT. Amino acids: CVRSCKRGGTNEKLFF.

This clone appeared a few times. The chain joins TRBV19 to TRBJ1-6; 7 bases agree with TRBD1. J was trimmed by 7 bases and V by 5 bases; bases with no gene match: 8. Germline CDR1 and CDR2: LNHDA and SQIVND (reference sequence). CDR3 length equals 15 residues. The CDR3 nucleotides are TGTGCCAGTAGTGGTTCCGGGACAGAGAATTCACCCCTCCACTTT. Translating it yields CASSGSGTENSPLHF.